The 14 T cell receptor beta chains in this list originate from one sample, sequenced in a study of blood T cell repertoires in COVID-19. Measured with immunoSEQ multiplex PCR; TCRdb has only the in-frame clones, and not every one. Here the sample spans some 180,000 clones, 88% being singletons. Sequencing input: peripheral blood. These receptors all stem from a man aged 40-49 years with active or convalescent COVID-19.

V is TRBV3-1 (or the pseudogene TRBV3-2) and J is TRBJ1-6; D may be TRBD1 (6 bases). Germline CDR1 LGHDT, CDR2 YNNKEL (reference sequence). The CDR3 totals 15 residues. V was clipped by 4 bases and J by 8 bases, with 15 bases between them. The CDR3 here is CASSLQDSKYSPLHF. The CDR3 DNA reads TGTGCCAGCAGCCTGCAGGACAGTAAATATTCACCCCTCCACTTT.

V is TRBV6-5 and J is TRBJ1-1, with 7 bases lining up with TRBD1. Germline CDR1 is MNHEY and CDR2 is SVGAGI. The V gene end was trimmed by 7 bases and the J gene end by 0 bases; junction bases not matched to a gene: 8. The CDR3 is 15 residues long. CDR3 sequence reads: CASNLGGSVNTEAFF. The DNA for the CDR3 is TGTGCCAGCAACTTAGGGGGCAGCGTGAACACTGAAGCTTTCTTT.

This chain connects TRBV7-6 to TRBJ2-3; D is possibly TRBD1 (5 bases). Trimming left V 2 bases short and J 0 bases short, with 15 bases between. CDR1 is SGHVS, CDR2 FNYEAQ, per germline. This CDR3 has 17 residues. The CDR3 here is CASSLSVARGSTDTQYF. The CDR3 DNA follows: TGTGCCAGCAGCTTATCCGTTGCTAGGGGTAGCACAGATACGCAGTATTTT.

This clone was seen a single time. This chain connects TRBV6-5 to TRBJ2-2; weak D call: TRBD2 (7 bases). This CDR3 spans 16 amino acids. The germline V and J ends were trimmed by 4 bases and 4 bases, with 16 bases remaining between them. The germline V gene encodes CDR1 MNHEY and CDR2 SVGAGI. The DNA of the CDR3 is TGTGCCAGCAGTTCGAACGGGGGGCTTGTCACCGGGGAGCTGTTTTTT. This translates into CASSSNGGLVTGELFF.

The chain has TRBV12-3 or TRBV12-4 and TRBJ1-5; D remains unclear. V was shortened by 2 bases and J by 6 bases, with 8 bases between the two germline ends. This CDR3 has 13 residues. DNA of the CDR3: TGTGCCAGCAGTTTAAAAGGGAGTCAGCCCCAGCATTTT. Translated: CASSLKGSQPQHF.

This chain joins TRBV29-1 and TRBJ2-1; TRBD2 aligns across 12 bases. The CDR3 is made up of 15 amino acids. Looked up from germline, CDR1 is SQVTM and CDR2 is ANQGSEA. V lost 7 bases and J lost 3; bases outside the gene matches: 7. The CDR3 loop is CSARTSGNLYNEQFF. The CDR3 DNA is TGCAGCGCCCGGACTAGCGGGAACCTCTACAATGAGCAGTTCTTC.

This CDR3 is CASSQQGRVNTEAFF. CDR3 DNA sequence: TGTGCCAGCAGCCAACAGGGACGTGTGAACACTGAAGCTTTCTTT. This chain connects TRBV7-2 to TRBJ1-1, with D possibly TRBD1 on 6 matching bases. Deletions cut 5 bases from V and 0 bases from J, with 13 bases between. CDR1 is SGHTA, CDR2 FQGNSA, per germline. The CDR3 runs 15 residues.

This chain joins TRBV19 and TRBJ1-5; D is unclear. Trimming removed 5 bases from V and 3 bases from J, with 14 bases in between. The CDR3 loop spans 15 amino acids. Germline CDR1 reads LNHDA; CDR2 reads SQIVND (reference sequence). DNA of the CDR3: TGTGCCAGTAGTCTCCTTCACCGGGACAATCAGCCCCAGCATTTT. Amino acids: CASSLLHRDNQPQHF.

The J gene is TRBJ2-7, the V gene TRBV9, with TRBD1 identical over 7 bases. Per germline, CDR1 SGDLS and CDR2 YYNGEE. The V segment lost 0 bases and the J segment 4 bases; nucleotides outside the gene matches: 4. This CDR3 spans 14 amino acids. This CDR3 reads CASSVGTGEYEQYF. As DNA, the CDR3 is TGTGCCAGCAGCGTAGGCACAGGGGAGTACGAGCAGTACTTC.

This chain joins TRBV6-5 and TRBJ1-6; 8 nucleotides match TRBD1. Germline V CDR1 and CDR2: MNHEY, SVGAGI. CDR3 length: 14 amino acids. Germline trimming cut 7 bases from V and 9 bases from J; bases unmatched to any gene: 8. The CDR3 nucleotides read TGTGCCAGCAAAGCTTACAGGGGGTTTTCACCCCTCCACTTT. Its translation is CASKAYRGFSPLHF.

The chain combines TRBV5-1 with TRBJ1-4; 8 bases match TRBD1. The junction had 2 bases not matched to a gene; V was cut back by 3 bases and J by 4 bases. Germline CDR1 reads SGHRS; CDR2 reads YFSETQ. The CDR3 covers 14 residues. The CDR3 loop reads CASSSTGDNEKLFF. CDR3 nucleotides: TGCGCCAGCAGCTCGACAGGGGATAATGAAAAACTGTTTTTT.

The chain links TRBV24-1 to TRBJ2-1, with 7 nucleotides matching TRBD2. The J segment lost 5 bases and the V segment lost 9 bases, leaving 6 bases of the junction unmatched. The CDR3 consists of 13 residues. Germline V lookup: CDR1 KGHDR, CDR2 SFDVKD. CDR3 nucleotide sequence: TGTGCCACCGGGGGACTACTCAACAATGAGCAGTTCTTC. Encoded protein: CATGGLLNNEQFF.

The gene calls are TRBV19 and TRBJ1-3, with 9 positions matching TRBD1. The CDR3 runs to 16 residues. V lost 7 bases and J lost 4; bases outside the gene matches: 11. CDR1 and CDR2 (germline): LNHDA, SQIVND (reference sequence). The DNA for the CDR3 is TGTGCCAGTACCCCAGGCTGGACAGGGGTGGGAAACACCATATATTTT. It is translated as CASTPGWTGVGNTIYF.

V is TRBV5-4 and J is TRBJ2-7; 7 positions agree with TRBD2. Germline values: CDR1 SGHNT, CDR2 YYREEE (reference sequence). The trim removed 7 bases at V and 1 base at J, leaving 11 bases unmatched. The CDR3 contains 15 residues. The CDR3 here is CASGDGGSSSYEQYF. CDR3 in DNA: TGTGCCAGCGGGGACGGGGGGAGCTCGTCCTACGAGCAGTACTTC.